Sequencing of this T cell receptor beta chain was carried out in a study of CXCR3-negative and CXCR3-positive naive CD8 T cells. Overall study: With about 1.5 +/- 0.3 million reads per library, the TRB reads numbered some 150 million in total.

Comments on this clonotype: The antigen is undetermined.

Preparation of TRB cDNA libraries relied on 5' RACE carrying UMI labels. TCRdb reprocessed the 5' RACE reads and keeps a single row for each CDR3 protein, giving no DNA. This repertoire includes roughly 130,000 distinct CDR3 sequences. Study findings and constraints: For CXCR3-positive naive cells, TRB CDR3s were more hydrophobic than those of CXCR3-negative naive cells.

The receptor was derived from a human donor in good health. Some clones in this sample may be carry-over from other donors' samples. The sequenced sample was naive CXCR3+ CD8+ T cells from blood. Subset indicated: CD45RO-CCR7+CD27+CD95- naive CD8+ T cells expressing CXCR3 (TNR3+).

The CDR3 is CSAREYSLYEQYF. The V and J genes are TRBV20-1 and TRBJ2-7. CDR3 length: 13 residues. Looked up from germline, CDR1 is DFQATT and CDR2 is SNEGSKA (reference sequence).